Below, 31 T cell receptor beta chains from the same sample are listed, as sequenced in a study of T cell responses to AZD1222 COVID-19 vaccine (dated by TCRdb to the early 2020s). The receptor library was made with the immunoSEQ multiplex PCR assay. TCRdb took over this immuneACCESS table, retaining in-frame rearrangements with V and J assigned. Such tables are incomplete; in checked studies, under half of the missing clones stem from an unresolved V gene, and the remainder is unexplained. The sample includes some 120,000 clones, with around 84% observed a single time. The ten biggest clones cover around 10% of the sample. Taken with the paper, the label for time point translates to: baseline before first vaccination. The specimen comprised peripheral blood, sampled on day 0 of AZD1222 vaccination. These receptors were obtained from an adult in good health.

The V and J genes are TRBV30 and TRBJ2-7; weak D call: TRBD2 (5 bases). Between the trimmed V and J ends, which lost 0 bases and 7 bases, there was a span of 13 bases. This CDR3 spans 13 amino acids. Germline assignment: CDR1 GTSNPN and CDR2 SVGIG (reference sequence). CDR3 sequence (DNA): TGTGCCTGGAGTGTCCGGGGTTCCATGGAGCAGTACTTC. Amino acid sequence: CAWSVRGSMEQYF.

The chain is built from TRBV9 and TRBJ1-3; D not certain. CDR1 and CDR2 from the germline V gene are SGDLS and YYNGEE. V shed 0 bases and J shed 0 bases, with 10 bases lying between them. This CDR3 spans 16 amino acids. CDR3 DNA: TGTGCCAGCAGCGTAGTTCTAGGTGCCTCTGGAAACACCATATATTTT. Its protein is CASSVVLGASGNTIYF.

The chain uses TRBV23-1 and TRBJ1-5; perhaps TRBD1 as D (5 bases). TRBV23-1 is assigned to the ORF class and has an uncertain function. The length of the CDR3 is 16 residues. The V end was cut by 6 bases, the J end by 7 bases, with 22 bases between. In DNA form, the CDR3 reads TGCGCCAGCAGCCACCTTAGATCAGGGATGGGCCAGCCCCAGCATTTT. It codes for CASSHLRSGMGQPQHF.

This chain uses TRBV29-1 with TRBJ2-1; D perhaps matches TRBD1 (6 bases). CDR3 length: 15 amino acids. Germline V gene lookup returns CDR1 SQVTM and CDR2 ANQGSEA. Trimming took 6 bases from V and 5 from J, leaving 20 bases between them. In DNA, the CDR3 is TGCAGCGTAAGAGGGAGACAGGATTTAGACAATGAGCAGTTCTTC. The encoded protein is CSVRGRQDLDNEQFF.

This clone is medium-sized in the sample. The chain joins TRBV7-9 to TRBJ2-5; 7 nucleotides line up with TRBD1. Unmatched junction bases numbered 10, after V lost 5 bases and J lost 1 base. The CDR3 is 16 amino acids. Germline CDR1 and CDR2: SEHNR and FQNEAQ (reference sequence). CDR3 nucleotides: TGTGCCAGCAGCCGGAGAAGACCAGGGGGCCAAGAGACCCAGTACTTC. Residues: CASSRRRPGGQETQYF.

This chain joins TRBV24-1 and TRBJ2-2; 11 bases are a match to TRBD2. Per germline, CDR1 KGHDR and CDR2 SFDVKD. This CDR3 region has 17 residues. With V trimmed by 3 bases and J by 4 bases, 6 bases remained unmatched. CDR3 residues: CATSDLAGGGVTGELFF. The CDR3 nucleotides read TGTGCCACCAGTGATCTAGCGGGAGGAGGGGTCACCGGGGAGCTGTTTTTT.

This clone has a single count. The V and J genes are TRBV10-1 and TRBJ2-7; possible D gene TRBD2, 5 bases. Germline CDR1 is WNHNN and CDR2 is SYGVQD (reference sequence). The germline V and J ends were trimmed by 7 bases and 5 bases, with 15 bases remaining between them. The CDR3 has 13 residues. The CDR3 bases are TGCGCCAGCACCACGGGTCCCGGGGACGAGCAGTACTTC. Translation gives CASTTGPGDEQYF.

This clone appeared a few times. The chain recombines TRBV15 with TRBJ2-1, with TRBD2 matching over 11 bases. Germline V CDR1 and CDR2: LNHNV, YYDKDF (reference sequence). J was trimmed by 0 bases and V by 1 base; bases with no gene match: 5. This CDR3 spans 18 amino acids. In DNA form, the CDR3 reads TGTGCCACCAGCAGAGGCTACGGGACTAGCGGCTCCTACAATGAGCAGTTCTTC. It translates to CATSRGYGTSGSYNEQFF.

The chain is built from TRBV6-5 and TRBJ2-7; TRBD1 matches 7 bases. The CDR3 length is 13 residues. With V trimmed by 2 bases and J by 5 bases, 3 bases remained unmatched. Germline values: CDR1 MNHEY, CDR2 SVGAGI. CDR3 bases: TGTGCCAGCAGTTACGAGACAGGGCACGAGCAGTACTTC. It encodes CASSYETGHEQYF.

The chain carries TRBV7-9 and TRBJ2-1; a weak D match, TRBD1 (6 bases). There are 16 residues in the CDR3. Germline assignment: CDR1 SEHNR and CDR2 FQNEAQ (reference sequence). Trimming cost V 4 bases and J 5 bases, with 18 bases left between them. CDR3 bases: TGTGCCAGCAGCTCCCGGGACCAGGGGTCCCACAATGAGCAGTTCTTC. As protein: CASSSRDQGSHNEQFF. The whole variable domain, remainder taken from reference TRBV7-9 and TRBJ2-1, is DTGVSQNPRHKITKRGQNVTFRCDPISEHNRLYWYRQTLGQGPEFLTYFQNEAQLEKSRLLSDRFSAERPKGSFSTLEIQRTEQGDSAMYLCASSSRDQGSHNEQFFGPGTRLTVL.

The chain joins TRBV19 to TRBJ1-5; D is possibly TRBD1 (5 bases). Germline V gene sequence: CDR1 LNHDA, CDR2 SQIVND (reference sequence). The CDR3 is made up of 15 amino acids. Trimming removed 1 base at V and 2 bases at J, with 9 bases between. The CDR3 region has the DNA TGTGCCAGTAGTATAGTACCAGGGCGCAATCAGCCCCAGCATTTT. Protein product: CASSIVPGRNQPQHF.

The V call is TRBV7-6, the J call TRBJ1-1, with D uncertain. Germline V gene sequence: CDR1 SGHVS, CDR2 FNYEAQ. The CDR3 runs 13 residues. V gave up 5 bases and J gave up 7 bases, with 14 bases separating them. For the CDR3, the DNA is TGTGCCAGCAGCCGGGGAGCACCGGATGAAGCTTTCTTT. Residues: CASSRGAPDEAFF.

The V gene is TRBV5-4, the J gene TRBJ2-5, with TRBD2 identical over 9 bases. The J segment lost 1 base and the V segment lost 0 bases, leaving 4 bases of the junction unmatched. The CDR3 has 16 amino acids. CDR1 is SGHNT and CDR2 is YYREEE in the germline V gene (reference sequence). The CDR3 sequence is CASSLGSGRSQETQYF. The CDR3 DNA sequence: TGTGCCAGCAGCTTGGGGAGCGGGAGGAGCCAAGAGACCCAGTACTTC.

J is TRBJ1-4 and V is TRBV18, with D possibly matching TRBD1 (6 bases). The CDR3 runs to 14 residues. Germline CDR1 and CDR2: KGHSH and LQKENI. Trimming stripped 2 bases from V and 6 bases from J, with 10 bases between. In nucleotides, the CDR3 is TGTGCCAGCTCACCATACAGGGAGTATGAAAAACTGTTTTTT. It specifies CASSPYREYEKLFF.

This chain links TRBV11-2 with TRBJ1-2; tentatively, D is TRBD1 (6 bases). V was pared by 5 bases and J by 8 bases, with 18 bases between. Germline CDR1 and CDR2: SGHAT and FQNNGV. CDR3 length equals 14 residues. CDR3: CASSPGPGEGGYTF. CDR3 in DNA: TGTGCCAGCAGCCCTGGCCCAGGGGAGGGCGGCTACACCTTC.

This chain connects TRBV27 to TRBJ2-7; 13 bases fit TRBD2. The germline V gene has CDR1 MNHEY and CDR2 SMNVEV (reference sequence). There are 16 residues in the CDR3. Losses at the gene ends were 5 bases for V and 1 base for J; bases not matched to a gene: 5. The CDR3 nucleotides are TGTGCCAGCAGTACCAGACTAGCGGGAGGATCCTACGAGCAGTACTTC. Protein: CASSTRLAGGSYEQYF.

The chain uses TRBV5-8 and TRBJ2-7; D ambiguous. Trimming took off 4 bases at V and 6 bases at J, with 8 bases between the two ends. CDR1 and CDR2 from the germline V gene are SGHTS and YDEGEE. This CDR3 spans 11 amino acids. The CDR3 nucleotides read TGTGCCAGCAGCCCTGGACGCGAGCAGTACTTC. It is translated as CASSPGREQYF.

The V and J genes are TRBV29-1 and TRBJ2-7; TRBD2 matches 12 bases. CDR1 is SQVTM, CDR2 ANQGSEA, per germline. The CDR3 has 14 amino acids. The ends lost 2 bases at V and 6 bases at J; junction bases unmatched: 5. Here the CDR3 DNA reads TGCAGCGTTGAAATACTAGCGGGAGGAAGCGAGCAGTACTTC. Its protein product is CSVEILAGGSEQYF.

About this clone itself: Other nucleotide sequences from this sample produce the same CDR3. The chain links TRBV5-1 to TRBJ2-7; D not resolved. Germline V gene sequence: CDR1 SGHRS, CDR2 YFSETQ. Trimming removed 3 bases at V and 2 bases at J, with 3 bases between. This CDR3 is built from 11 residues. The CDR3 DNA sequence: TGCGCCAGCAGCTCTACCTACGAGCAGTACTTC. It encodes CASSSTYEQYF.

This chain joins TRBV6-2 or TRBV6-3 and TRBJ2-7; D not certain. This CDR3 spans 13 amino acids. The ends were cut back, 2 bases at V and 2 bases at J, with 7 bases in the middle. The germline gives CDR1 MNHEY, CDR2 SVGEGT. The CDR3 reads CASSYDKTYEQYF. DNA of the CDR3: TGTGCCAGCAGTTACGACAAAACCTACGAGCAGTACTTC.

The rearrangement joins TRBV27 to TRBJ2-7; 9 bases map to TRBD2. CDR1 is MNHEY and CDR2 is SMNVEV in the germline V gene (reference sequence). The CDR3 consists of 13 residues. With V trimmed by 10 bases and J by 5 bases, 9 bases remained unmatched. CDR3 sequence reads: CATTGTSLDEQYF. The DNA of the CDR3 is TGTGCCACCACGGGGACTAGCCTCGACGAGCAGTACTTC.

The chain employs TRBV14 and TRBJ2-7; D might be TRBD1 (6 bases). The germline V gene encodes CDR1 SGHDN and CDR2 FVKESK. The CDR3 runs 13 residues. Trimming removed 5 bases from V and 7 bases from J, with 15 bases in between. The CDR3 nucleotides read TGTGCCAGCAGCGAAAACTGGGGGCAAGAGCAGTACTTC. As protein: CASSENWGQEQYF.

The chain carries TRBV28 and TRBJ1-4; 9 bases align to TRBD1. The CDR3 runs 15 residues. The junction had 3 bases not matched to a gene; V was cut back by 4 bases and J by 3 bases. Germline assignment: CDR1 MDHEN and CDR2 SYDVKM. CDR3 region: CASSSGQGPNEKLFF. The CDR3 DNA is TGTGCCAGCAGTTCCGGACAGGGGCCTAATGAAAAACTGTTTTTT.

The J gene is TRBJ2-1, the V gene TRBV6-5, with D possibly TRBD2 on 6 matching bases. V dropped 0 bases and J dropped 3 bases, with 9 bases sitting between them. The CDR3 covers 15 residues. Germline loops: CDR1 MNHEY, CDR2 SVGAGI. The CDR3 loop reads CASSYSAGYYNEQFF. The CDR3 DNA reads TGTGCCAGCAGTTACTCGGCGGGATACTACAATGAGCAGTTCTTC.

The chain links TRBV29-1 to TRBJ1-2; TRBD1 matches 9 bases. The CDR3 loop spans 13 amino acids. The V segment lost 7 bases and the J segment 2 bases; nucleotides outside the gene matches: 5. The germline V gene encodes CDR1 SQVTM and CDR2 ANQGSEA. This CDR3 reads CSAGTGTNYGYTF. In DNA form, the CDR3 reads TGCAGCGCCGGGACAGGGACCAACTATGGCTACACCTTC. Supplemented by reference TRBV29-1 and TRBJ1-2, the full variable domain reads SAVISQKPSRDICQRGTSLTIQCQVDSQVTMMFWYRQQPGQSLTLIATANQGSEATYESGFVIDKFPISRPNLTFSTLTVSNMSPEDSSIYLCSAGTGTNYGYTFGSGTRLTVV.

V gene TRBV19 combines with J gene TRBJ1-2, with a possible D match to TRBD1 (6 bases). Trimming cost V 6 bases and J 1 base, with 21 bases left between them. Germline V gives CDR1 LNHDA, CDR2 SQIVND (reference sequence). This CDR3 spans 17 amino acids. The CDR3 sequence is CASSGDIAHHYNYGYTF. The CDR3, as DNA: TGTGCCAGTAGCGGGGACATAGCCCACCACTATAACTATGGCTACACCTTC.

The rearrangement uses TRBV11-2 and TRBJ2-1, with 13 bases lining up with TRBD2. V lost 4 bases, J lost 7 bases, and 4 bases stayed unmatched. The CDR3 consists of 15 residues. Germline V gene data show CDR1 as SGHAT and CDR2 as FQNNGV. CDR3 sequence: CASSSGLAGVNEQFF. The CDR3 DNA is TGTGCCAGCAGCTCCGGACTAGCGGGAGTAAATGAGCAGTTCTTC.

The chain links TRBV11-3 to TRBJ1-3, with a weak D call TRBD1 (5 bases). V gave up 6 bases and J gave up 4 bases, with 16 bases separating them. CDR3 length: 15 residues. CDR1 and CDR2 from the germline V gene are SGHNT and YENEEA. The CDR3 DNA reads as TGTGCCAGCAGTCAATCAAGGGGTGTCGGAAACACCATATATTTT. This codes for CASSQSRGVGNTIYF. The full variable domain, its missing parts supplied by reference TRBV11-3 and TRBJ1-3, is EAGVVQSPRYKIIEKKQPVAFWCNPISGHNTLYWYLQNLGQGPELLIRYENEEAVDDSQLPKDRFSAERLKGVDSTLKIQPAELGDSAVYLCASSQSRGVGNTIYFGEGSWLTVV.

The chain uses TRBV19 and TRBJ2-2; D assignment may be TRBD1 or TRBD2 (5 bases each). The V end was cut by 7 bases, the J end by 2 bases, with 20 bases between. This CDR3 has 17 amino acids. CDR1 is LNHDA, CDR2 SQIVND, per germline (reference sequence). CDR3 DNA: TGTGCCAGTATGAGTTTCCCGGGGCGAAGCAACACCGGGGAGCTGTTTTTT. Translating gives CASMSFPGRSNTGELFF.

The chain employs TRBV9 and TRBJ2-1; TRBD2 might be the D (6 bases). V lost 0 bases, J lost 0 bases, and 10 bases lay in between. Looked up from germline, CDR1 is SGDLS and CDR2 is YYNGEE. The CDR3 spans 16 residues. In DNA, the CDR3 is TGTGCCAGCAGCGTAGGGCCCGGGAGCTCCTACAATGAGCAGTTCTTC. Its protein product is CASSVGPGSSYNEQFF.

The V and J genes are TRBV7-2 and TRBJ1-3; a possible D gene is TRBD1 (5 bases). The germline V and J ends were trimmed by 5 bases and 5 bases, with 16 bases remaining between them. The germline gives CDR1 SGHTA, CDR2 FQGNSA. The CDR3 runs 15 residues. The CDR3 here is CASSRVPGARNTIYF. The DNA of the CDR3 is TGTGCCAGCAGCCGGGTGCCTGGGGCTAGAAACACCATATATTTT.